This T cell receptor (beta chain) came from a study of blood T cell repertoires in COVID-19. This CDR3 has 16 amino acids. V lost 9 bases, J lost 0 bases, and 7 bases stayed unmatched. Germline V gives CDR1 KGHDR, CDR2 SFDVKD. In the original processing: Reference gene primer amplification yielded estimated nucleated cell counts. Clones were read by immunoSEQ multiplex PCR, and TCRdb kept only the in-frame ones, dropping some. V and J calls and clone size follow that table, whereas D and trimming were derived from the DNA. The table lists over 250,000 clones, about nine tenths of them singletons. Sequenced material: peripheral blood. The origin of this receptor is a woman aged 40 to 49 who had recovered from COVID-19. J is TRBJ2-3 and V is TRBV24-1; TRBD1 matches at 11 bases. CDR3 in DNA: TGTGCCACCCCCGGGACAGGGGGGCCTAGCACAGATACGCAGTATTTT. Translated: CATPGTGGPSTDTQYF.